The clone carrying this TCR beta chain came up a few times. The source of the sample is a study of response to subunit inactivated influenza vaccine. TCRdb independently ran MiXCR on the RT-PCR reads; one entry per CDR3 protein. Among over 450,000 distinct CDR3 sequences listed, 10% to 15% were seen once. The CDR3 runs 13 residues. Trimming took 1 base from V and 0 from J, leaving 5 bases between them. The germline gives CDR1 DFQATT, CDR2 SNEGSKA (reference sequence). The sequence was collected from a man aged 50 to 60 who received an inactivated influenza vaccine. Sequenced here: PBMCs from blood, sampled about 6 weeks after vaccination. V usage is TRBV20-1 and J usage is TRBJ2-3; D unclear. The CDR3 nucleotides are TGCAGTGCTAGAGGGATTAGCACAGATACGCAGTATTTT. This sequence encodes CSARGISTDTQYF.